This paragraph reports one T cell receptor beta chain. As yet, its antigen is unknown. The sample originates from a study of cytomegalovirus exposure and HLA in healthy donors. Study-level points and caveats: It has been reported that TCR beta sequences accurately predicted the HLA-A and HLA-B alleles of most subjects.

PCR primers comprised 60 Vbeta and 13 Jbeta primers. Method: immunoSEQ multiplex PCR; TCRdb's copy keeps in-frame clones and lacks some. The sample lists around 210,000 clones, roughly 83% occurring once. Germline-derived CDR1 and CDR2 are SGHAT and FQNNGV. Losses at the gene ends were 5 bases for V and 0 bases for J; bases not matched to a gene: 9. The CDR3 consists of 16 residues. The clonotype originates from a male donor in good health and CMV-seropositive. The J gene is TRBJ1-1, the V gene TRBV11-2, with TRBD1 matching over 7 bases. What was sequenced was PBMCs. CDR3 coding DNA: TGTGCCAGCAGCCCAGCTATACAGGGGATGAACACTGAAGCTTTCTTT. The encoded protein is CASSPAIQGMNTEAFF.